Presented here are 26 T cell receptor beta chains from one specimen sequenced in a study of cytomegalovirus exposure and HLA in healthy donors. PCR employed 60 Vbeta and 13 Jbeta primers. Sequencing used immunoSEQ multiplex PCR; TCRdb keeps in-frame clones, though not all of them. The table records about 150,000 clones, about 75% of them present only once. The material sequenced was PBMCs. These receptors all stem from a male donor in good health and CMV-seronegative.

The V gene is TRBV29-1, the J gene TRBJ1-1; 7 bases match TRBD1. CDR3 length: 13 amino acids. Trimming cost V 5 bases and J 2 bases; bases outside gene matches: 5. Germline assignment: CDR1 SQVTM and CDR2 ANQGSEA. For the CDR3, the DNA is TGCAGCGTTAAGGGGACAGCAAACACTGAAGCTTTCTTT. Translation gives CSVKGTANTEAFF. Complete variable domain (other parts from reference TRBV29-1 and TRBJ1-1): SAVISQKPSRDICQRGTSLTIQCQVDSQVTMMFWYRQQPGQSLTLIATANQGSEATYESGFVIDKFPISRPNLTFSTLTVSNMSPEDSSIYLCSVKGTANTEAFFGQGTRLTVV.

The rearrangement joins TRBV2 to TRBJ2-7; 9 bases are a match to TRBD1. The CDR3 consists of 14 residues. V shed 6 bases and J 3 bases; nucleotides not matched to a gene: 6. CDR1 is SNHLY, CDR2 FYNNEI, per germline. The CDR3 is CASSNGGQGYEQYF. CDR3 in DNA: TGTGCCAGCAGCAACGGGGGACAGGGCTACGAGCAGTACTTC.

The chain couples TRBV18 to TRBJ1-1; perhaps TRBD1 as D (5 bases). CDR1 and CDR2 (germline): KGHSH, LQKENI. V lost 2 bases to trimming and J lost 1 base, with 17 bases between them. This CDR3 spans 17 amino acids. CDR3 in DNA: TGTGCCAGCTCACCAATGCCCCCAGGGCTCGGGAACACTGAAGCTTTCTTT. It specifies CASSPMPPGLGNTEAFF. The entire variable domain, with the rest obtained from reference TRBV18 and TRBJ1-1, is as follows: NAGVMQNPRHLVRRRGQEARLRCSPMKGHSHVYWYRQLPEEGLKFMVYLQKENIIDESGMPKERFSAEFPKEGPSILRIQQVVRGDSAAYFCASSPMPPGLGNTEAFFGQGTRLTVV.

This sequence joins TRBV19 and TRBJ1-3, with D tentatively TRBD1 (5 bases). CDR1 is LNHDA, CDR2 SQIVND, per germline (reference sequence). The length of the CDR3 is 14 residues. Deletions cut 4 bases from V and 0 bases from J, with 7 bases between. CDR3 bases: TGTGCCAGTAGTACGGACATCTCTGGAAACACCATATATTTT. This gives the protein CASSTDISGNTIYF.

The V and J genes are TRBV30 and TRBJ2-3; 7 bases match TRBD1. Looked up from germline, CDR1 is GTSNPN and CDR2 is SVGIG (reference sequence). J gave up 2 bases and V 3 bases, and 14 bases lay outside the gene matches. This CDR3 is built from 17 residues. CDR3 sequence reads: CAWSPSHRGPLTDTQYF. Written as DNA, the CDR3 is TGTGCCTGGAGCCCTTCACACAGGGGCCCCCTCACAGATACGCAGTATTTT.

This sequence joins TRBV7-8 and TRBJ1-4; 7 bases are shared with TRBD1. Germline V CDR1 and CDR2: SGHVS, FQNEAQ. Trimming cost V 5 bases and J 0 bases; bases outside gene matches: 15. The CDR3 is made up of 19 amino acids. The CDR3, as DNA: TGTGCCAGCAGCACAACCTCACCGGGACAGCGTGCAACTAATGAAAAACTGTTTTTT. This translates into CASSTTSPGQRATNEKLFF.

In regard to this clone: The junction differs from germline at one of its ends, possibly a read error. V and J are TRBV30 and TRBJ1-4; D is possibly TRBD1 (5 bases). This CDR3 spans 14 amino acids. The V gene's germline CDR1 is GTSNPN and CDR2 SVGIG (reference sequence). The CDR3: CAWGVGPMAEKLFF. CDR3 nucleotide sequence: TGTGCCTGGGGTGTGGGGCCGATGGCTGAAAAACTGTTTTTT.

The genes are TRBV7-2 and TRBJ2-5; D is possibly TRBD1 (5 bases). The CDR3 runs to 15 residues. V was pared by 7 bases and J by 1 base, with 16 bases between. Germline assignment: CDR1 SGHTA and CDR2 FQGNSA. DNA of the CDR3: TGTGCCAGCACCCAAGTCTGGACAATCCAAGAGACCCAGTACTTC. This gives the protein CASTQVWTIQETQYF.

The rearrangement uses TRBV5-4 and TRBJ2-1; TRBD2 matches 13 bases. CDR3 length: 13 amino acids. Trimming took 9 bases from V and 9 from J; bases not matched to a gene: 6. The germline CDR1 and CDR2 sequences are SGHNT and YYREEE (reference sequence). CDR3 amino acids: CAIQGLAGSEQFF. The CDR3 coding sequence is TGTGCCATCCAGGGACTAGCGGGGAGTGAGCAGTTCTTC.

The V gene is TRBV7-9, the J gene TRBJ2-3; 10 nucleotides align to TRBD2. This CDR3 region has 18 residues. Germline assignment: CDR1 SEHNR and CDR2 FQNEAQ (reference sequence). The ends lost 5 bases at V and 1 base at J; junction bases unmatched: 12. The CDR3, as DNA: TGTGCCAGCAGCCGAACGGCTCTCCTAGCGGGAGGCACAGATACGCAGTATTTT. Translated, it gives CASSRTALLAGGTDTQYF.

Turning to this clone: This sample also contains other DNA sequences that code for the same CDR3. This chain connects TRBV11-3 to TRBJ2-7, with 9 bases aligning to TRBD2. This CDR3 has 14 residues. Germline V gene data show CDR1 as SGHNT and CDR2 as YENEEA. V shed 2 bases, J shed 6 bases, and the junction held 5 bases outside the gene matches. In DNA, the CDR3 is TGTGCCAGCAGCTTAACGGGACTAGCTCGCGAGCAGTACTTC. Encoded protein: CASSLTGLAREQYF.

This clone was counted a few times. This rearrangement joins TRBV6-5 to TRBJ1-6, with D uncertain. V shed 1 base and J shed 5 bases, with 6 bases lying between them. CDR1 is MNHEY, CDR2 SVGAGI, per germline. The CDR3 has 14 amino acids. The DNA of the CDR3 is TGTGCCAGCAGTTACTTGCAGGATAATTCACCCCTCCACTTT. Translated: CASSYLQDNSPLHF.

This clone was seen once. The rearrangement links TRBV12-5 to TRBJ1-2; D is perhaps TRBD1 (6 bases). Germline-derived CDR1 and CDR2 are LGHNT and FRNRAP. V was cut by 5 bases and J by 8 bases, with 15 bases left in between. This CDR3 contains 13 residues. The CDR3 sequence is CASGTGQSGGYTF. In nucleotides, the CDR3 is TGTGCTAGTGGTACAGGACAGTCCGGGGGCTACACCTTC.

The V call is TRBV7-9, the J call TRBJ1-4, with D tentatively TRBD1 (6 bases). With 6 bases removed from V and 8 bases from J, the gap between germline ends came to 16 bases. CDR3 length equals 14 residues. Germline CDR1 and CDR2: SEHNR and FQNEAQ (reference sequence). In nucleotides, the CDR3 is TGTGCCAGCAGGCATGCGGGGGGCGAGGAAAAACTGTTTTTT. Translation: CASRHAGGEEKLFF.

The chain carries TRBV5-1 and TRBJ2-1; D might be TRBD1 (6 bases). The germline V gene encodes CDR1 SGHRS and CDR2 YFSETQ. Trimming took 2 bases from V and 7 from J, leaving 13 bases between them. The CDR3 is 14 residues long. This CDR3 is CASSFGGKGNEQFF. The DNA for the CDR3 is TGCGCCAGCAGCTTTGGGGGCAAAGGGAATGAGCAGTTCTTC.

CDR3 sequence reads: CASSVDSSGTDTQYF. The CDR3 DNA sequence: TGTGCCAGCAGCGTAGATTCTAGCGGCACAGATACGCAGTATTTT. The J gene is TRBJ2-3, the V gene TRBV9; a weak D match, TRBD2 (6 bases). V shed 0 bases and J shed 1 base, with 9 bases lying between them. This CDR3 has 15 residues. The germline V gene encodes CDR1 SGDLS and CDR2 YYNGEE.

This clone was picked up one time. The chain uses TRBV18 and TRBJ2-1; 7 bases fit TRBD1. This CDR3 has 14 residues. The junction had 9 bases not matched to a gene; V was cut back by 6 bases and J by 7 bases. CDR1 and CDR2 from the germline V gene are KGHSH and LQKENI. The CDR3 region has the DNA TGTGCCAGCTCGCCCGACAGGGTAGTGAATGAGCAGTTCTTC. Protein product: CASSPDRVVNEQFF.

CDR3 nucleotide sequence: TGTGCCAGCAGCGTGGGAACCGGGACTAGCGGGATCTACAATGAGCAGTTCTTC. Residues: CASSVGTGTSGIYNEQFF. The chain carries TRBV9 and TRBJ2-1, with 13 bases aligning to TRBD2. In germline, CDR1 is SGDLS, CDR2 YYNGEE. This CDR3 is built from 18 residues. Trimming cost V 2 bases and J 3 bases; bases outside gene matches: 8.

This clone was detected only a few times. V is TRBV7-6 and J is TRBJ2-7; possible D gene TRBD1, 6 bases. V lost 2 bases to trimming and J lost 2 bases, with 19 bases between them. The length of the CDR3 is 17 residues. Germline-derived CDR1 and CDR2 are SGHVS and FNYEAQ. The CDR3 DNA reads as TGTGCCAGCAGCTTAAGACAGGCCGGGGTAAAAACCTACGAGCAGTACTTC. Its translation is CASSLRQAGVKTYEQYF.

The chain uses TRBV2 and TRBJ2-7, with 9 bases matching TRBD1. The ends lost 5 bases at V and 3 bases at J; junction bases unmatched: 11. The CDR3 extends over 16 amino acids. Germline V gene data show CDR1 as SNHLY and CDR2 as FYNNEI. In DNA form, the CDR3 reads TGTGCCAGCAGTTCTGTGAGACAGGGGGTATACTACGAGCAGTACTTC. Amino acids: CASSSVRQGVYYEQYF.

V is TRBV5-1 and J is TRBJ1-1, with D unresolved. Germline V gene lookup returns CDR1 SGHRS and CDR2 YFSETQ. V gave up 0 bases and J gave up 5 bases, with 14 bases separating them. The CDR3 sequence is 15 residues long. The chain's CDR3 is CASSLAQSGRTEAFF. The CDR3 DNA sequence: TGCGCCAGCAGCTTGGCCCAGTCGGGTCGTACTGAAGCTTTCTTT.

The table lists this clone with a few counts. The chain joins TRBV6-5 to TRBJ1-2, with D perhaps matching TRBD1 (5 bases). The CDR3 covers 15 residues. Trimming took 5 bases from V and 4 from J, leaving 17 bases between them. Germline CDR1 and CDR2: MNHEY and SVGAGI. CDR3 nucleotides: TGTGCCAGCAGTCTCCAGACGGCGGGGGGCTATGGCTACACCTTC. Its translation: CASSLQTAGGYGYTF.

Turning to this clone: One end of the junction is discordant with germline, which a read error may explain. The CDR3 DNA follows: TGTTCCAGCAGCCCGGGACAGGGGACAGATACGCAGTATTTT. Its translation is CSSSPGQGTDTQYF. The rearrangement links TRBV7-9 to TRBJ2-3; 10 nucleotides line up with TRBD1. Germline-derived CDR1 and CDR2 are SEHNR and FQNEAQ (reference sequence). The CDR3 totals 14 residues.

The chain carries TRBV5-4 and TRBJ2-7; 10 bases fit TRBD1. The V gene end was trimmed by 0 bases and the J gene end by 5 bases; junction bases not matched to a gene: 5. The CDR3 is made up of 15 amino acids. Germline CDR1 SGHNT, CDR2 YYREEE (reference sequence). The CDR3 reads CASSLAGQGYHEQYF. The CDR3 DNA is TGTGCCAGCAGCTTGGCGGGACAGGGGTACCACGAGCAGTACTTC.

This clone was counted once. The chain employs TRBV5-8 and TRBJ2-1, with 9 bases matching TRBD1. J was trimmed by 10 bases and V by 4 bases; bases with no gene match: 9. The CDR3 spans 14 residues. The V gene's germline CDR1 is SGHTS and CDR2 YDEGEE. CDR3 residues: CASSPGTGRREQFF. CDR3 nucleotide sequence: TGTGCCAGCAGCCCCGGGACAGGGAGAAGAGAGCAGTTCTTC.

The count of this clone is one. The DNA for the CDR3 is TGTGCCAGCAGCTCGCCGGCAGGGGGCCTCTCCTACGAGCAGTACTTC. It specifies CASSSPAGGLSYEQYF. This sequence joins TRBV11-2 and TRBJ2-7; 8 bases are a match to TRBD1. This CDR3 has 16 amino acids. V dropped 4 bases and J dropped 0; count of bases not matched to a gene: 8. Germline V lookup: CDR1 SGHAT, CDR2 FQNNGV.